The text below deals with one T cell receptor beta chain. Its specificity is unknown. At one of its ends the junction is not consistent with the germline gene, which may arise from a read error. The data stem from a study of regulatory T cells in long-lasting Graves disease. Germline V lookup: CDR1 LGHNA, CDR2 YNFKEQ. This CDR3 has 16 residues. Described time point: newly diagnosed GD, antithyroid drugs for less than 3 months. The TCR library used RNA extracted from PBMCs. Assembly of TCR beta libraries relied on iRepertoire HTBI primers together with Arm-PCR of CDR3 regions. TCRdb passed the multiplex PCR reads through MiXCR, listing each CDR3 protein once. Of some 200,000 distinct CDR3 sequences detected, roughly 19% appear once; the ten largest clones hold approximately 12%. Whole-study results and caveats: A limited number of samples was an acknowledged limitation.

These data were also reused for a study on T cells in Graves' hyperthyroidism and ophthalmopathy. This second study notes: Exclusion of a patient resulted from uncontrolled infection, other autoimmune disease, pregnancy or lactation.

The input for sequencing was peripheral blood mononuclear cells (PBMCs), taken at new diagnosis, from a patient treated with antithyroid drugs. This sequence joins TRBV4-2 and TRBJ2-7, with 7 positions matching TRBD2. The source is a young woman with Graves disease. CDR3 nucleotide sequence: TGTGCCAGCAGCCAAGATTGGACTAGAGGGTGTTACGAGCAGTGCTTC. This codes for CASSQDWTRGCYEQCF.